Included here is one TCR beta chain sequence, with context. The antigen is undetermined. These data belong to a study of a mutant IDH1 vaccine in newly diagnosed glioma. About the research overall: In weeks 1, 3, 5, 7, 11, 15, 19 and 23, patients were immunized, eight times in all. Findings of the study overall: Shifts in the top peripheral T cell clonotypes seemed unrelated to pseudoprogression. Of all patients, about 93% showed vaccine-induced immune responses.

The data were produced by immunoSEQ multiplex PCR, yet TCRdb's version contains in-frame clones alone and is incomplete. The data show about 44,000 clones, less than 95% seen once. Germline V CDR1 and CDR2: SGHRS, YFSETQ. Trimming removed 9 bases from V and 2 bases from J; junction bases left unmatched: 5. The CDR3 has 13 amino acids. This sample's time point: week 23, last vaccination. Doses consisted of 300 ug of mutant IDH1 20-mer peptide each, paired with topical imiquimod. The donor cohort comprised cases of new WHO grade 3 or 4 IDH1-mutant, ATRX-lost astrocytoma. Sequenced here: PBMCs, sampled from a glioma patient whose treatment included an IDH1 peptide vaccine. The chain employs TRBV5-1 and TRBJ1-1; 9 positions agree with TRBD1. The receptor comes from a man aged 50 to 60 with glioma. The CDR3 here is CATAQGANTEAFF. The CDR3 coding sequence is TGCGCCACCGCACAGGGGGCCAACACTGAAGCTTTCTTT.